Here is one TCR beta chain with its context. A read error may explain this, as a much larger clone is one base away. V lost 0 bases and J 3 bases, leaving 18 bases between the germline ends. Per germline, CDR1 SGHTA and CDR2 FQGNSA. This CDR3 spans 17 amino acids. The data are from a study of T cells in Graves' hyperthyroidism and ophthalmopathy. Background on the study: Peripheral blood was acquired at first diagnosis, ahead of any therapy whatsoever.

Regions amplified from RNA transcripts were the TCR beta CDR3 regions. When the TCR CDR3 underwent first-round RT-PCR, the HTBI primer set was used. TCRdb re-derived calls from the multiplex PCR reads in MiXCR, one entry per CDR3 protein. The sample holds 300,000 to 400,000 distinct CDR3 sequences, 15% to 20% seen once. Not enrolled were patients with uncontrolled infection, other autoimmune disease, pregnancy or lactation. Using around 10 ml of fresh peripheral blood, PBMCs were prepared. What was sequenced was blood. This chain connects TRBV7-2 to TRBJ2-7, with D unclear. This sequence was found in a young man with Graves' ophthalmopathy. The CDR3 DNA reads TGTGCCAGCAGCTTAGCCCCCCGACAAGGCGCCGGCTACGAGCAGTACTTC. Its translation is CASSLAPRQGAGYEQYF.